This T cell receptor beta chain derives from a study of blood T cells in healthy people across ages. Study-level findings and limits: Aged donors had fewer naive CD4+ cells and lower diversity than long-lived donors.

The use of a sample-barcoded 5' primer and a J-beta primer mix characterized a second PCR of 7 to 11 cycles. Every sample produced at least 2.5 million CDR3-containing paired-end reads. TCRdb re-analysed the 5' RACE reads in MiXCR, keeping a single row per CDR3 protein. The data contain 1.6 million or so distinct CDR3 sequences, approximately 32% of them singletons. Peripheral blood samples of 9 to 10 milliliters were drawn from each donor. As for this clonotype: Its target is not known.

The CDR3 has 14 residues. CDR1 and CDR2 from the germline V gene are SGHTA and FQGTGA. The V and J ends lost 5 bases and 3 bases respectively, with 11 bases between them. The TCR comes from a woman aged 30 to 39 in good health. V is TRBV7-3 and J is TRBJ2-1, with no clear D. Sequencing was performed on blood. The CDR3 loop is CASSPNLLYNEQFF. As DNA, the CDR3 is TGTGCCAGCAGCCCCAACCTGCTCTACAATGAGCAGTTCTTC.